The 7 T cell receptor beta chains presented below share a single source sample, sequenced in a study of blood T cell repertoires in COVID-19 (dated by TCRdb to between 2020 and 2021). Library creation used the immunoSEQ multiplex PCR assay. This is the immuneACCESS table as TCRdb keeps it, with only in-frame sequences that have V and J called. A part of the clones is gone; compared with another copy, unresolved V genes explain less than half, and the rest is unexplained. The sample yields some 190,000 clones; approximately 84% were counted once. The ten most abundant clones make up about 5.1% of the sample. Sequencing used peripheral blood. Receptors were obtained from a woman aged 70 to 79 with active or convalescent COVID-19.

The V gene is TRBV19, the J gene TRBJ1-5, with D hard to call. CDR1 LNHDA and CDR2 SQIVND come from the germline V gene (reference sequence). V was cut by 3 bases and J by 4 bases, with 10 bases left in between. This CDR3 comprises 14 residues. The CDR3 DNA sequence: TGTGCCAGTAGTATTCGGACGGGGAATCAGCCCCAGCATTTT. It encodes CASSIRTGNQPQHF.

A word on this clone: Other DNA sequences in the same sample also yield this CDR3. The chain joins TRBV20-1 to TRBJ2-2, with unresolved D. Deletions cut 5 bases from V and 7 bases from J, with 8 bases between. Germline V gives CDR1 DFQATT, CDR2 SNEGSKA (reference sequence). The CDR3 extends over 11 amino acids. The CDR3 nucleotides read TGCAGTGCTCCCCTAGTCGGGGAGCTGTTTTTT. It specifies CSAPLVGELFF.

This chain uses TRBV19 with TRBJ2-1; perhaps TRBD2 as D (6 bases). CDR1 LNHDA and CDR2 SQIVND come from the germline V gene (reference sequence). Trimming took 10 bases from V and 2 from J, leaving 18 bases between them. The CDR3 is 15 residues long. The DNA for the CDR3 is TGTGCCACAAGAAATAGAGGGAGGACCTACAATGAGCAGTTCTTC. Translating gives CATRNRGRTYNEQFF.

The rearrangement links TRBV18 to TRBJ2-1, with a possible D match to TRBD2 (5 bases). CDR1 is KGHSH and CDR2 is LQKENI in the germline V gene. This CDR3 is built from 15 residues. V shed 7 bases and J shed 6 bases, with 19 bases lying between them. The CDR3 loop reads CASLPTLRAPNEQFF. CDR3 nucleotides: TGTGCCAGCTTACCCACGTTGCGGGCCCCCAATGAGCAGTTCTTC.

This clone occurred once. V gene TRBV7-2 combines with J gene TRBJ1-2, with TRBD1 identical over 11 bases. This CDR3 region has 15 residues. V gave up 5 bases and J gave up 7 bases; unmatched junction bases: 9. Per the germline V gene, CDR1 is SGHTA and CDR2 is FQGNSA. CDR3 bases: TGTGCCAGCAGCGGGACCGGGACAGGGGGTCTTGGCTACACCTTC. Protein product: CASSGTGTGGLGYTF.

This clone was picked up one time. This chain joins TRBV6-6 and TRBJ1-1, with 7 positions matching TRBD1. The CDR3 runs to 15 residues. CDR1 MNHNY and CDR2 SVGAGI come from the germline V gene (reference sequence). Trimming removed 6 bases from V and 11 bases from J; junction bases left unmatched: 18. CDR3 sequence: CASSHESGQVGEAFF. The CDR3 nucleotides are TGTGCCAGCAGCCACGAATCTGGACAGGTGGGAGAGGCTTTCTTT.

V and J are TRBV5-1 and TRBJ2-2, with a possible D match to TRBD1 (6 bases). This CDR3 has 15 amino acids. The germline gives CDR1 SGHRS, CDR2 YFSETQ. V lost 1 base and J lost 4, with 11 bases in between. CDR3 protein: CASSLLGTSTGELFF. DNA for the CDR3: TGCGCCAGCAGCTTGCTTGGGACATCCACCGGGGAGCTGTTTTTT.